The 7 T cell receptor beta chains in this list originate from one sample, sequenced in a study of T cells expressing NK-cell markers. TCRdb reprocessed the 5' RACE reads and keeps a single row for each CDR3 protein, giving no DNA. This sample contains about 460,000 distinct CDR3 sequences. The material sequenced was blood T cells: a sorted CD56 or NKG2C T cell subset, CD4+ or CD8+ T cells, or bulk PBMC T cells (not recorded which). All receptors derive from a woman aged 45-65 years in good health.

The CDR3 protein is CASSSELAGGTGELFF. The V gene is TRBV7-2, the J gene TRBJ2-2; the TCRdb D gene call, TRBD2, has no DNA to confirm it. The CDR3 is 16 residues long. Germline CDR1 and CDR2: SGHTA and FQGNSA.

The V call is TRBV20-1, the J call TRBJ2-7; with no DNA, the TCRdb D assignment of TRBD1 cannot be verified. The CDR3 extends over 14 amino acids. Germline assignment: CDR1 DFQATT and CDR2 SNEGSKA (reference sequence). The CDR3 here is CSARLPGNNNEQYF.

The chain is built from TRBV6-1 and TRBJ2-2; TCRdb returns TRBD1, unconfirmable since there is no DNA. CDR1 and CDR2 from the germline V gene are MNHNS and SASEGT. CDR3 size: 14 residues. The CDR3 spells CASSDGMNTGELFF.

The chain links TRBV12-3 or TRBV12-4 to TRBJ1-5; TCRdb designates TRBD1, a call that cannot be tested without DNA. CDR3 length: 16 residues. The CDR3 here is CASSFSTGGTYQPQHF.

This chain joins TRBV11-3 and TRBJ2-1. This CDR3 contains 11 residues. Germline CDR1 is SGHNT and CDR2 is YENEEA. The CDR3 protein is CASRGWNEQFF. Supplemented by reference TRBV11-3 and TRBJ2-1, the full variable domain reads EAGVVQSPRYKIIEKKQPVAFWCNPISGHNTLYWYLQNLGQGPELLIRYENEEAVDDSQLPKDRFSAERLKGVDSTLKIQPAELGDSAVYLCASRGWNEQFFGPGTRLTVL.

This sequence joins TRBV7-9 and TRBJ2-1; as DNA is missing, the TRBD2 call by TCRdb cannot be tested. The CDR3 runs to 17 residues. Germline loops: CDR1 SEHNR, CDR2 FQNEAQ (reference sequence). The CDR3 reads CASSLPPSGRSNNEQFF.

V usage is TRBV6-1 and J usage is TRBJ2-3; the D call from TCRdb, TRBD2, cannot be confirmed without DNA. The CDR3 is made up of 13 amino acids. The V gene's germline CDR1 is MNHNS and CDR2 SASEGT. The CDR3 sequence is CASSEALSGTQYF.